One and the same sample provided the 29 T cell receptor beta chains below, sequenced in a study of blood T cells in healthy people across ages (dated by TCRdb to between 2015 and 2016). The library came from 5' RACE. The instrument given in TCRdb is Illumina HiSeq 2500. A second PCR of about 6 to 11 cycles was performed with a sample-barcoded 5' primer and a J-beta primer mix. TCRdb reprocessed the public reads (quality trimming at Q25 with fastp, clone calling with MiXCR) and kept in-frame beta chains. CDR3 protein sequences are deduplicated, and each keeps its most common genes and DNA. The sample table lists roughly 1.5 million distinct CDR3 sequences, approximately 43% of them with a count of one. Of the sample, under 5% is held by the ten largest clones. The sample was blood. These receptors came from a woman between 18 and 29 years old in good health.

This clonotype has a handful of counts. The CDR3, as DNA: TGCAGTGCTAGTCCCCTTATCTACGAGCAGTACTTC. It encodes CSASPLIYEQYF. The chain recombines TRBV20-1 with TRBJ2-7; no definite D call. The CDR3 has 12 amino acids. Trimming took 3 bases from V and 3 from J, leaving 9 bases between them. Germline loops: CDR1 DFQATT, CDR2 SNEGSKA (reference sequence).

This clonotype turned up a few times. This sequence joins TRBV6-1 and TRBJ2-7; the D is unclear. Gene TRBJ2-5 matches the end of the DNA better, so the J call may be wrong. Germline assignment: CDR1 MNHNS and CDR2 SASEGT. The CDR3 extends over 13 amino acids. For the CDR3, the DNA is TGTGCCAGCAGTGTCGGGTTACCGGGGACCCAGTACTTC. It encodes CASSVGLPGTQYF.

The CDR3: CATSRDPGQGAAGYTF. CDR3 nucleotide sequence: TGTGCCACCAGCAGAGATCCGGGACAGGGGGCAGCTGGCTACACCTTC. V usage is TRBV15 and J usage is TRBJ1-2; 12 bases map to TRBD1. With V trimmed by 0 bases and J by 7 bases, 6 bases remained unmatched. The CDR3 covers 16 residues. Germline CDR1 reads LNHNV; CDR2 reads YYDKDF (reference sequence).

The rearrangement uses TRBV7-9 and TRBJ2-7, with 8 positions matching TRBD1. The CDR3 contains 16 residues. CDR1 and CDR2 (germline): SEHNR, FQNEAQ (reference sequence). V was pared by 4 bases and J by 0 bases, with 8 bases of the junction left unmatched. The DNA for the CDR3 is TGTGCCAGCAGCTCTTACAGGACAGGGTTCTCCTACGAGCAGTACTTC. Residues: CASSSYRTGFSYEQYF.

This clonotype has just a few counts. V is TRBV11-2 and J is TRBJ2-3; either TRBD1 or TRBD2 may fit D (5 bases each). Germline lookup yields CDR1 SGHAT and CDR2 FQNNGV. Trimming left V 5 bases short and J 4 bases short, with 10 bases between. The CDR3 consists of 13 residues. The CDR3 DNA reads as TGTGCCAGCAGCGAGGGGATTGCAGATACGCAGTATTTT. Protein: CASSEGIADTQYF.

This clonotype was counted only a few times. Written as DNA, the CDR3 is TGTGCCAGCAGCTCTAAATCAATTGAGACCCAGTACTTC. It translates to CASSSKSIETQYF. J is TRBJ2-5 and V is TRBV7-2; D call uncertain. V dropped 4 bases and J dropped 5 bases, with 11 bases sitting between them. Germline-derived CDR1 and CDR2 are SGHTA and FQGNSA. The CDR3 has 13 residues.

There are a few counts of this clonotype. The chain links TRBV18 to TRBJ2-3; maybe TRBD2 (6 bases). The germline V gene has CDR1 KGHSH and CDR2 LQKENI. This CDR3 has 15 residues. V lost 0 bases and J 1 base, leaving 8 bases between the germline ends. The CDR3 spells CASSPPGGGTDTQYF. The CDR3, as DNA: TGTGCCAGCTCACCACCGGGCGGGGGCACAGATACGCAGTATTTT.

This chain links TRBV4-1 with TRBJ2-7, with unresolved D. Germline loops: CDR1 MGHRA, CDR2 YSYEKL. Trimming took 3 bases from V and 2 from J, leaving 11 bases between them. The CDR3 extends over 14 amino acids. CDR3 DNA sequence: TGCGCCAGCAGCCACCCCAAGGGCCCCTACGAGCAGTACTTC. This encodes CASSHPKGPYEQYF.

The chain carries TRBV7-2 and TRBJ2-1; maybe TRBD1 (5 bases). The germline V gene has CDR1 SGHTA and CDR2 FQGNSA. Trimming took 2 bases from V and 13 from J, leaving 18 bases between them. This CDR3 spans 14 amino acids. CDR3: CASSLRLGPETQFF. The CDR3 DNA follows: TGTGCCAGCAGCTTACGGTTGGGGCCAGAGACCCAGTTCTTC.

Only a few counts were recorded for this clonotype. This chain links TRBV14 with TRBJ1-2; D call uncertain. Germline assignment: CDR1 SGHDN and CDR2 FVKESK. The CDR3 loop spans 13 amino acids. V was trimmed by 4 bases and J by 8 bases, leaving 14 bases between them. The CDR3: CASSPVRGYGYTF. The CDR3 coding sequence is TGTGCCAGCAGCCCAGTACGAGGGTACGGCTACACCTTC.

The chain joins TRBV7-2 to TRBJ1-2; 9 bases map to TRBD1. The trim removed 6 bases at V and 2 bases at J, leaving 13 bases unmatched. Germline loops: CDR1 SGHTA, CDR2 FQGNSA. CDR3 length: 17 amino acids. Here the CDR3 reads CASSRRIQGARNYGYTF. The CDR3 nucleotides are TGTGCCAGCAGTCGAAGAATACAGGGGGCGCGGAACTATGGCTACACCTTC. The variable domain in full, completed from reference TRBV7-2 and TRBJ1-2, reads GAGVSQSPSNKVTEKGKDVELRCDPISGHTALYWYRQSLGQGLEFLIYFQGNSAPDKSGLPSDRFSAERTGGSVSTLTIQRTQQEDSAVYLCASSRRIQGARNYGYTFGSGTRLTVV.

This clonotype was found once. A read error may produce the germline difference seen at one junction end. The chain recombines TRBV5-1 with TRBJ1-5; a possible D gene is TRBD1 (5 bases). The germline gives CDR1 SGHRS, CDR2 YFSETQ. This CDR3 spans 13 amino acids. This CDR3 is CAGSRDSNQPQHF. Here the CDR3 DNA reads TGCGCCGGCAGCAGGGATAGCAATCAGCCCCAGCATTTT.

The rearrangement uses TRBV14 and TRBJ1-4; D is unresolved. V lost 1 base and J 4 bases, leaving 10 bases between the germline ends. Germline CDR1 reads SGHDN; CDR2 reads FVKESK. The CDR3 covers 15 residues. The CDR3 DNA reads TGTGCCAGCAGCCAAGCGGCCGCCTATAATGAAAAACTGTTTTTT. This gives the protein CASSQAAAYNEKLFF.

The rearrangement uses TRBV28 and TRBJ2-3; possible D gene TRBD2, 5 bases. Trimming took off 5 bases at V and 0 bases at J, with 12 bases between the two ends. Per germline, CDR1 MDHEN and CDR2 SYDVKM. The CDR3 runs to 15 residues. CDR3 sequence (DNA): TGTGCCAGCAGTCGAGCGGTGGGGAGCACAGATACGCAGTATTTT. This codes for CASSRAVGSTDTQYF.

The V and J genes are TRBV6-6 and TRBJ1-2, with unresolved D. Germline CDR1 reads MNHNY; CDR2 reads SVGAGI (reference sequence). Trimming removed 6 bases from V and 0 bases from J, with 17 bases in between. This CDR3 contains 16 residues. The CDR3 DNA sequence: TGTGCCAGCAGCCACTCTGGGAGAACCCCTAACTATGGCTACACCTTC. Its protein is CASSHSGRTPNYGYTF.

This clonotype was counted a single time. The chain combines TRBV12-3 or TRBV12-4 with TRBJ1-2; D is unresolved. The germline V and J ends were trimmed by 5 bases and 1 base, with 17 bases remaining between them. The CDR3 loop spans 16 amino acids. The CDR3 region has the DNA TGTGCCAGCAGTCCTTACCGCGGCCGGGGTAACTATGGCTACACCTTC. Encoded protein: CASSPYRGRGNYGYTF.

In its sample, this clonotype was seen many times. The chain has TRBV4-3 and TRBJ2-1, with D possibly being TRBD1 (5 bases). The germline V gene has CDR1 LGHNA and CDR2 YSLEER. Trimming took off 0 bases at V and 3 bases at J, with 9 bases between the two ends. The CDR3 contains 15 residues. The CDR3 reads CASSQEGVGYNEQFF. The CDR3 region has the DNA TGCGCCAGCAGCCAAGAAGGGGTCGGCTACAATGAGCAGTTCTTC.

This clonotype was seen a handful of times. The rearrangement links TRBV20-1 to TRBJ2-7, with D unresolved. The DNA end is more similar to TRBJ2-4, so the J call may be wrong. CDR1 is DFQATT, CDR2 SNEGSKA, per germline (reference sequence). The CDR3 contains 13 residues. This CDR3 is CSAREVTENIQYF. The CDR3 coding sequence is TGCAGTGCTAGGGAAGTGACGGAAAACATTCAGTACTTC.

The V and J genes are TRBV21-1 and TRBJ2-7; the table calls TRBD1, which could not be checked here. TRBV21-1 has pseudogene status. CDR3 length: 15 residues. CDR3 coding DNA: TGTGCCAGCAGCACACCAAGGGGGGCCCGCTACGAGCAGTACTTC. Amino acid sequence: CASSTPRGARYEQYF.

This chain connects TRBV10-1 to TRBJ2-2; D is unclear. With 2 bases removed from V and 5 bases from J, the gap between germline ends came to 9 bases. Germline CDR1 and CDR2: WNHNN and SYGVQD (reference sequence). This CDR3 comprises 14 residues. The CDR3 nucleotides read TGCGCCAGCAGTGAGAAGGGTTGGACCGGGGAGCTGTTTTTT. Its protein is CASSEKGWTGELFF.

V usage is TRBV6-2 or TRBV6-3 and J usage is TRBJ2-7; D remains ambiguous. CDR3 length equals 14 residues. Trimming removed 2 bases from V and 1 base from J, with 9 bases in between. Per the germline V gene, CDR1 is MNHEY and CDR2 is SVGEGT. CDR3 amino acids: CASSYRVPSYEQYF. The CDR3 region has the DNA TGTGCCAGCAGTTACAGGGTCCCATCCTACGAGCAGTACTTC.

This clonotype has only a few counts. In DNA, the CDR3 is TGTGCCAGCAGTCTTACAGGGGCGGGGGGGGATACGCAGTATTTT. It codes for CASSLTGAGGDTQYF. The chain joins TRBV5-5 to TRBJ2-3; 9 positions match TRBD2. Germline V gene data show CDR1 as SGHKS and CDR2 as YYEKEE (reference sequence). Trimming removed 5 bases from V and 6 bases from J; junction bases left unmatched: 10. CDR3 length: 15 amino acids.

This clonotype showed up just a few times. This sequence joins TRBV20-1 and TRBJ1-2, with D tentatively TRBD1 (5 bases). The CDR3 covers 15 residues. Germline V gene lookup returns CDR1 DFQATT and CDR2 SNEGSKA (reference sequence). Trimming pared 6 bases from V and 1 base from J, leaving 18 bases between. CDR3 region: CSASPGPRLNYGYTF. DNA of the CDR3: TGCAGTGCGAGTCCGGGACCTCGGCTTAACTATGGCTACACCTTC.

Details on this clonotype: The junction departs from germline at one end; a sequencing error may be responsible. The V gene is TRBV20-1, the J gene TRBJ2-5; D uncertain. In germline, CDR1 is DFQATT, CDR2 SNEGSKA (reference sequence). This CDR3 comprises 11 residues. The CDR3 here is CSAREGGREYF. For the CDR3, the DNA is TGCAGTGCCAGAGAAGGTGGCCGAGAGTACTTC.

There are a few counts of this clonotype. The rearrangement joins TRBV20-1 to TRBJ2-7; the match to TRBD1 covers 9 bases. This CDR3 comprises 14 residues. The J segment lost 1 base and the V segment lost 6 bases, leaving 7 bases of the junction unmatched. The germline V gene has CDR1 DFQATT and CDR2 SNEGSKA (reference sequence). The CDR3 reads CSARNRGLSYEQYF. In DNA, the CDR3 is TGCAGTGCGAGAAACAGGGGGCTTTCCTACGAGCAGTACTTC.

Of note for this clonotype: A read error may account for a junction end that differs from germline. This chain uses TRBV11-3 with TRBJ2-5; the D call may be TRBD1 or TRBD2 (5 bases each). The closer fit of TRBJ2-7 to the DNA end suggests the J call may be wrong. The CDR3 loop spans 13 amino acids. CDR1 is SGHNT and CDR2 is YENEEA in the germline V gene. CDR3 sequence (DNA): TGTGTCAGCAGTTGGGACCCTGTTTCCGAGCAGTACTTC. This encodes CVSSWDPVSEQYF.

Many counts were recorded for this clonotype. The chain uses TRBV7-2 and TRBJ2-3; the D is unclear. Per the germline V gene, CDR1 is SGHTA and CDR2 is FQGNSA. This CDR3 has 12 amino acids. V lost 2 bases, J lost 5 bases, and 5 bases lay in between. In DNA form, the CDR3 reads TGTGCCAGCAGCTTATTTAGAGATACGCAGTATTTT. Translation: CASSLFRDTQYF.

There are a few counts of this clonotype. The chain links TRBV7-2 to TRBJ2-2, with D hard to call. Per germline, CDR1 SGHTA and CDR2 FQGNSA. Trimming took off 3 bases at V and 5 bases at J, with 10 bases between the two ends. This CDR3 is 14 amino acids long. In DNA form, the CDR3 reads TGTGCCAGCAGCTTGGCCTTGGCAACCGGGGAGCTGTTTTTT. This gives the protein CASSLALATGELFF.

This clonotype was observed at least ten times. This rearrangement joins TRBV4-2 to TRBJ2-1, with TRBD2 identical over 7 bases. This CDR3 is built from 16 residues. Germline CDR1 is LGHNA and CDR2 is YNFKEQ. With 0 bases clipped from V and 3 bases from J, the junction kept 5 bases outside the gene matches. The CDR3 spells CASSQDGASGYNEQFF. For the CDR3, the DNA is TGTGCCAGCAGCCAAGACGGGGCTAGCGGCTACAATGAGCAGTTCTTC.